Below, 20 T cell receptor beta chains from the same sample are listed, as sequenced in a study of tumor and adjacent non-tumor tissue in lung cancer. No cell sorting was done before RNA was extracted from the tissue. This non-tumor lung sample came from over 3 cm beyond the tumor edge. Three rounds of nested PCR, following a modified ARM-PCR protocol, produced the TCRbeta library. MiXCR was run by TCRdb on the multiplex PCR reads, yielding one entry per CDR3 protein. The sample yields 75,000 to 80,000 distinct CDR3 sequences, 76% seen once. What was sequenced was distant non-tumor lung tissue. The source of these receptors is a man in his 70s with non-small cell lung cancer.

On this clonotype: A junction boundary mismatches the germline segment, possibly from a read error. The rearrangement uses TRBV5-6 and TRBJ2-7; 8 bases line up with TRBD1. Germline CDR1 SGHDT, CDR2 YYEEEE. The CDR3 totals 14 residues. The CDR3 loop reads CASSYRQGTYEQYF. The DNA for the CDR3 is TGTGCTAGCAGCTACAGACAGGGGACTTACGAGCAGTACTTC.

This clonotype was seen once. This chain joins TRBV6-1 and TRBJ2-5; D unresolved. The CDR3 is 13 residues long. V was trimmed by 9 bases and J by 1 base, leaving 12 bases between them. The germline V gene encodes CDR1 MNHNS and CDR2 SASEGT. The CDR3 coding sequence is TGTGCCAGTAGTATATACAGCCAAGAGACCCAGTACTTC. Translated: CASSIYSQETQYF.

The table lists this clonotype with a count of one. Sequence at one end of the junction differs from germline and may be a read error. The V call is TRBV11-3, the J call TRBJ1-1, with D maybe TRBD1 (5 bases). Germline V gives CDR1 SGHNT, CDR2 YENEEA. The CDR3 is made up of 16 amino acids. The CDR3 is CASSFRDRTLDNVAVF. The CDR3 DNA is TGTGCCAGCAGCTTCCGTGACAGAACCCTGGACAATGTAGCTGTCTTT.

Notes on this clonotype: This likely comes from a read error, as the CDR3 has no conserved phenylalanine or tryptophan at its end. No DNA is shown, since the ends of the CDR3 on it are uncertain; the CDR3 is the one TCRdb lists. This chain joins TRBV11-2 and TRBJ2-5; TRBD2 was called by the table and not checked on the DNA. Germline V gene data show CDR1 as SGHAT and CDR2 as FQNNGV. Counting both end residues, the CDR3 totals 15 amino acids. The CDR3 here is CASSPGTVGQETQHY.

The chain carries TRBV7-8 and TRBJ1-3; TRBD1 might be the D (5 bases). CDR3 length: 16 amino acids. The V and J ends lost 7 bases and 1 base respectively, with 17 bases between them. Germline values: CDR1 SGHVS, CDR2 FQNEAQ. In DNA form, the CDR3 reads TGTGCCAGCAAACATCAGGCAGGACAATCTGGAAACACCATATATTTT. It yields the protein CASKHQAGQSGNTIYF.

A note on this clonotype: Possible read error: a much larger clone is one base away. V gene TRBV6-1 combines with J gene TRBJ2-2; possible D gene TRBD2, 7 bases. CDR3 length: 18 amino acids. The V end lost 10 bases, the J end lost 2 bases, and 26 bases lay between the germline ends. Germline V lookup: CDR1 MNHNS, CDR2 SASEGT. CDR3 DNA: TGTGCCACGGGGGGCTTCTTCTTCGGGGTGGATAACACCGGGGAGCTGTTTTTT. As protein: CATGGFFFGVDNTGELFF.

CDR3 loop: CASSHDLHKALGQETQYF. CDR3 nucleotide sequence: TGCGCCAGCAGCCATGATCTTCATAAAGCCCTAGGTCAAGAGACCCAGTACTTC. The rearrangement joins TRBV4-1 to TRBJ2-5; D is unresolved. CDR1 is MGHRA, CDR2 YSYEKL, per germline. V lost 3 bases and J lost 2, with 22 bases in between. The CDR3 runs to 18 residues.

This chain links TRBV11-2 with TRBJ2-2; D remains unclear. This CDR3 comprises 14 residues. Trimming pared 9 bases from V and 5 bases from J, leaving 16 bases between. Germline V gene lookup returns CDR1 SGHAT and CDR2 FQNNGV. The CDR3 here is CASSIFVGTGELFF. DNA for the CDR3: TGTGCCAGTAGCATATTTGTGGGAACCGGGGAGCTGTTTTTT.

As for this clonotype: At one end, the junction sequence differs from germline, possibly due to a read error. This chain links TRBV6-1 with TRBJ1-3; D is uncertain. This CDR3 has 15 amino acids. Germline V CDR1 and CDR2: MNHNS, SASEGT. This chain's CDR3 is CVSGSRIASGNTIYF. As DNA, the CDR3 is TGTGTCAGCGGATCCAGGATAGCATCTGGAAACACCATATATTTT.

The chain has TRBV12-5 and TRBJ2-7; 8 bases are a match to TRBD1. CDR3 size: 18 residues. CDR1 and CDR2 from the germline V gene are LGHNT and FRNRAP. Trimming cost V 10 bases and J 6 bases; bases outside gene matches: 26. This CDR3 is CANSSETSGTGKVSEQYF. For the CDR3, the DNA is TGTGCTAATAGTTCAGAGACCTCCGGGACAGGAAAGGTTAGCGAGCAGTACTTC.

The V and J genes are TRBV13 and TRBJ2-3; no definite D call. Trimming removed 6 bases at V and 1 base at J, with 8 bases between. CDR3 size: 13 residues. Germline loops: CDR1 PRHDT, CDR2 FYEKMQ (reference sequence). CDR3 bases: TGTGCCAGCAGACTGATGGGCACAGATACGCAGTATTTT. Encoded protein: CASRLMGTDTQYF.

In the case of this clonotype: Germline and junction disagree at one end, which may indicate a read error. The genes are TRBV11-1 and TRBJ2-7; no reliable D call. The germline gives CDR1 SGHAT, CDR2 FQDESV (reference sequence). This CDR3 comprises 13 residues. In DNA form, the CDR3 reads TGTTCCAGCTGCTTGTTTGGTGGATACGAGCAGTACTTC. This encodes CSSCLFGGYEQYF.

Details on this clonotype: The junction departs from the called germline gene at one end, perhaps through a read error. The chain carries TRBV6-5 and TRBJ2-3; D is undetermined. Looked up from germline, CDR1 is MNHEY and CDR2 is SVGAGI. The CDR3 has 14 amino acids. The chain's CDR3 is CASSYGDSTHTQYF. The CDR3 DNA reads as TGTGCCAGCAGTTACGGGGATAGCACACATACGCAGTATTTT.

For this clonotype: An end of the junction differs from the germline gene, which may be a read error. The V gene is TRBV14, the J gene TRBJ2-3; 8 nucleotides align to TRBD2. Per the germline V gene, CDR1 is SGHDN and CDR2 is FVKESK. CDR3 length: 16 amino acids. The CDR3 nucleotides are TGTGCCAGCAGTCCGACAGCGGGAGTTTTGCCAGAAACGCAGTATTTT. Encoded protein: CASSPTAGVLPETQYF.

This clonotype has just a few counts. V gene TRBV7-2 combines with J gene TRBJ2-7; D is unresolved. This CDR3 contains 13 residues. Looked up from germline, CDR1 is SGHTA and CDR2 is FQGNSA. With 4 bases removed from V and 5 bases from J, the gap between germline ends came to 12 bases. The CDR3 reads CASSSGGGNEQYF. CDR3 sequence (DNA): TGTGCCAGCAGCTCCGGCGGTGGCAACGAGCAGTACTTC.

This clonotype is large within its sample. V usage is TRBV12-3 or TRBV12-4 and J usage is TRBJ2-1, with 9 bases aligning to TRBD2. Trimming took 2 bases from V and 6 from J; bases not matched to a gene: 2. This CDR3 spans 14 amino acids. The CDR3 here is CASSLSREGNEQFF. Written as DNA, the CDR3 is TGTGCCAGCAGTTTATCGCGGGAGGGCAATGAGCAGTTCTTC.

About this clonotype: The junction departs from the called germline gene at one end, perhaps through a read error. This sequence joins TRBV5-1 and TRBJ2-5; perhaps TRBD2 as D (6 bases). CDR3 length equals 18 residues. In germline, CDR1 is SGHRS, CDR2 YFSETQ. The DNA of the CDR3 is TGCGCCAGTAGCATGTTGAGTTTGGGACTTTCTGGGGGAGAGACTCAGTACTTC. As protein: CASSMLSLGLSGGETQYF.

The gene calls are TRBV20-1 and TRBJ1-5, with 7 bases that match TRBD1. CDR3 length: 12 residues. Trimming at V came to 6 bases and at J to 7 bases, leaving 6 bases not matched to a gene. CDR1 DFQATT and CDR2 SNEGSKA come from the germline V gene (reference sequence). CDR3: CSARQGEQPQHF. CDR3 in DNA: TGCAGTGCCCGACAGGGTGAGCAGCCCCAGCATTTT.

In regard to this clonotype: Relative to the germline gene, one junction end is altered; a read error may explain this. The chain links TRBV11-1 to TRBJ2-7; 7 nucleotides agree with TRBD2. This CDR3 has 15 amino acids. CDR1 and CDR2 from the germline V gene are SGHAT and FQDESV (reference sequence). CDR3 amino acids: CVSSLTSGKSYEQYF. CDR3 DNA: TGTGTCAGCAGCTTAACAAGCGGGAAATCCTACGAGCAATACTTC.

Comment on this clonotype: The junction and the germline gene differ at one end; a read error may be behind it. This rearrangement joins TRBV6-1 to TRBJ1-6; D not resolved. The CDR3 extends over 16 amino acids. The V gene's germline CDR1 is MNHNS and CDR2 SASEGT. The CDR3 DNA reads as TGTGCCAGCAGTGAGGAGAGCGGATACTATAATTCATCCCTCCACTTT. Amino acids: CASSEESGYYNSSLHF.